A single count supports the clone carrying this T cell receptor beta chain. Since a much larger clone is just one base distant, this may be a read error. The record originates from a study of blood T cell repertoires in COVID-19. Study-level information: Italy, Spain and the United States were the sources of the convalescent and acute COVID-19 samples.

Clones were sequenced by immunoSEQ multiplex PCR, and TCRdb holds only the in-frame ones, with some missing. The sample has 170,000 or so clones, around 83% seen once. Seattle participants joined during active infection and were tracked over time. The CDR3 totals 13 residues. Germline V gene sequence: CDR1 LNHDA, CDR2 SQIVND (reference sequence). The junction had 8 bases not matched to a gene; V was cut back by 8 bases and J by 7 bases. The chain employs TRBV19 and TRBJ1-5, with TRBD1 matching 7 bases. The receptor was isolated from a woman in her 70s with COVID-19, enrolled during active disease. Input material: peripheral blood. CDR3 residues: CASSGQENQPQHF. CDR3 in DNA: TGTGCCAGTTCCGGACAGGAGAACCAGCCCCAGCATTTT.